One and the same sample provided the 12 T cell receptor beta chains below, sequenced in a study of CD8 T cells in ankylosing spondylitis. What these receptors recognize is not known. MiXCR, applied by TCRdb to the 5' RACE reads, yields one record per CDR3 protein. The sample carries some 220,000 distinct CDR3 sequences, about 6.7% recorded once. Study-wide results and caveats: The study identified a TCR beta motif of fewer than 10 highly homologous variants that appeared characteristic of ankylosing spondylitis blood.

Sequenced material: blood, either unsorted or a sorted T cell fraction (not recorded which). These receptors were taken from a male donor with ankylosing spondylitis.

The chain has TRBV5-6 and TRBJ2-7; D gene unclear. CDR3 length: 13 amino acids. Germline CDR1 SGHDT, CDR2 YYEEEE. V was shortened by 5 bases and J by 9 bases, with 18 bases between the two germline ends. CDR3 sequence (DNA): TGTGCCAGCAGAGACCTGACTTGGTCCACGCAGTACTTC. Amino acids: CASRDLTWSTQYF. Based on the CDR3 plus reference TRBV5-6 and TRBJ2-7, the full variable domain is DAGVTQSPTHLIKTRGQQVTLRCSPKSGHDTVSWYQQALGQGPQFIFQYYEEEERQRGNFPDRFSGHQFPNYSSELNVNALLLGDSALYLCASRDLTWSTQYFGPGTRLTVT.

In this sample, this clonotype turned up many times. The J gene is TRBJ2-7, the V gene TRBV20-1; no clear D gene. The germline V and J ends were trimmed by 1 base and 2 bases, with 3 bases remaining between them. The CDR3 totals 11 residues. CDR1 and CDR2 from the germline V gene are DFQATT and SNEGSKA (reference sequence). Here the CDR3 reads CSARGPYEQYF. In DNA form, the CDR3 reads TGCAGTGCTAGAGGTCCCTACGAGCAGTACTTC.

This clonotype was seen ten or more times. The CDR3 bases are TGCAGTGCTATTAGCGGTTTCGGAGAGCAGTACTTC. It yields the protein CSAISGFGEQYF. The chain couples TRBV20-1 to TRBJ2-7; the D gene is possibly TRBD2 (6 bases). The germline V and J ends were trimmed by 4 bases and 7 bases, with 14 bases remaining between them. Germline assignment: CDR1 DFQATT and CDR2 SNEGSKA (reference sequence). The CDR3 runs 12 residues.

This clonotype was seen many times. The J gene is TRBJ2-7, the V gene TRBV4-2; a weak D match, TRBD1 (5 bases). The length of the CDR3 is 13 residues. The germline gives CDR1 LGHNA, CDR2 YNFKEQ. V lost 3 bases to trimming and J lost 4 bases, with 10 bases between them. This chain's CDR3 is CASSHETGYEQYF. In DNA form, the CDR3 reads TGTGCCAGCAGCCATGAAACAGGATACGAGCAGTACTTC.

This clonotype was observed at least ten times. The chain employs TRBV4-3 and TRBJ2-5, with D unclear. This CDR3 is built from 13 residues. V was pared by 1 base and J by 5 bases, with 8 bases between. Germline CDR1 and CDR2: LGHNA and YSLEER. CDR3 sequence: CASSQGGTETQYF. CDR3 nucleotide sequence: TGCGCCAGCAGCCAAGGGGGTACGGAGACCCAGTACTTC.

This clonotype appeared many times. The rearrangement joins TRBV12-5 to TRBJ2-1, with TRBD2 matching over 9 bases. V dropped 9 bases and J dropped 4; count of bases not matched to a gene: 7. The CDR3 totals 14 residues. Per the germline V gene, CDR1 is LGHNT and CDR2 is FRNRAP. In DNA, the CDR3 is TGTGCTAGCCCAAGCGGGGGGCGGTACAATGAGCAGTTCTTC. Translation: CASPSGGRYNEQFF.

This clonotype was found many times. The chain combines TRBV4-1 with TRBJ2-1; 12 bases match TRBD2. Trimming at V came to 2 bases and at J to 6 bases, leaving 2 bases not matched to a gene. CDR3 length: 15 amino acids. Germline V gene sequence: CDR1 MGHRA, CDR2 YSYEKL. The CDR3 nucleotides are TGCGCCAGCAGCCAACCTAGCGGGAGGGTCAATGAGCAGTTCTTC. Translated: CASSQPSGRVNEQFF.

This clonotype was detected many times. This chain links TRBV25-1 with TRBJ1-1; TRBD1 matches 7 bases. The CDR3 has 15 amino acids. Germline V gene lookup returns CDR1 MGHDK and CDR2 SYGVNS. V shed 4 bases, J shed 2 bases, and the junction held 7 bases outside the gene matches. The CDR3 nucleotides are TGTGCCAGCAGTGTCCGGGACAGCGTTAACACTGAAGCTTTCTTT. Amino acid sequence: CASSVRDSVNTEAFF.

This clonotype occurred many times. The V and J genes are TRBV28 and TRBJ2-3, with 7 nucleotides matching TRBD2. The CDR3 runs to 16 residues. Germline lookup yields CDR1 MDHEN and CDR2 SYDVKM. V was pared by 3 bases and J by 3 bases, with 9 bases of the junction left unmatched. The CDR3 region is CASSFHTGGGTDTQYF. CDR3 in DNA: TGTGCCAGCAGTTTTCATACGGGAGGAGGAACAGATACGCAGTATTTT.

This clonotype appeared many times. The chain joins TRBV9 to TRBJ1-5; no reliable D call. Looked up from germline, CDR1 is SGDLS and CDR2 is YYNGEE. This CDR3 is built from 14 residues. V lost 4 bases, J lost 2 bases, and 10 bases lay in between. CDR3 nucleotides: TGTGCCAGCAGCTTAAGTGGTGGCAATCAGCCCCAGCATTTT. This gives the protein CASSLSGGNQPQHF.

In its sample, this clonotype was seen a few times. CDR3 protein: CASSPLMDSNQPQHF. CDR3 DNA: TGCGCCAGCAGCCCCCTGATGGATAGCAATCAGCCCCAGCATTTT. This chain joins TRBV4-3 and TRBJ1-5; D remains unclear. The V gene's germline CDR1 is LGHNA and CDR2 YSLEER. V lost 4 bases and J 0 bases, leaving 10 bases between the germline ends. This CDR3 has 15 amino acids.

This clonotype appeared many times. The chain combines TRBV5-1 with TRBJ1-4, with 9 bases that match TRBD1. The CDR3 has 15 residues. The V segment lost 4 bases and the J segment 5 bases; nucleotides outside the gene matches: 6. Germline V lookup: CDR1 SGHRS, CDR2 YFSETQ. CDR3 DNA sequence: TGCGCCAGCAGCAGAAACAGGGGGCAAAATGAAAAACTGTTTTTT. It is translated as CASSRNRGQNEKLFF.